A selection of T cell receptor beta chains follows, all from one sample in a study of T-cell reconstitution after alpha-beta-depleted transplantation in children. One entry per CDR3 protein, called by TCRdb with MiXCR from the PCR reads. The table shows 5,500 to 8,500 distinct CDR3 sequences, with approximately 5.3% occurring only once. The sample in question was PBMCs, mostly from graft donor cells, obtained 180 days after TCRalphabeta/CD19-depleted stem cell transplant. The receptors come from a child less than two years old who had a stem cell transplant for acute myeloid leukemia, so the T cells may come from the graft donor. The conserved cysteine and the conserved F or W are not part of the CDR3 here. The size entry is marked missing in some rows and otherwise reads once, few, many or a size class.

j_call | v_call | clone_size | cdr3_length | cdr3_aa
TRBJ1-2 | TRBV28 | medium-sized | 11 | ASSWGGGYGYT
TRBJ1-5 | TRBV7-9 | many | 10 | ASSPSNQPQH
TRBJ2-3 | TRBV2 | NA | 13 | ASSESTSGGDTQY
TRBJ2-4 | TRBV5-5 | many | 13 | ASSLALVAKNIQY
TRBJ2-1 | TRBV20-1 | many | 13 | SAGGTAGQNNEQF
TRBJ1-1 | TRBV20-1 | many | 14 | SANGDKTGTGTEAF
TRBJ1-5 | TRBV2 | NA | 13 | ASSVLGLGEQPQH
TRBJ2-1 | TRBV24-1 | many | 14 | ATSDSAGPYSNEQF
TRBJ2-1 | TRBV7-3 | medium-sized | 14 | ASSLSRVAGGKEQF
TRBJ1-6 | TRBV7-9 | many | 10 | ASSFGNSPLH
TRBJ1-5 | TRBV6-2/TRBV6-3 | many | 15 | ASSYVMGGAINQPQH
TRBJ2-3 | TRBV2 | many | 14 | ASITGLAGERDTQY
TRBJ2-7 | TRBV3-1 | medium-sized | 10 | ASSGDVAEQY
TRBJ2-7 | TRBV19 | medium-sized | 13 | ASSIRDSSSYEQY
TRBJ2-5 | TRBV5-1 | many | 14 | ASSLGLAGTQETQY
TRBJ2-7 | TRBV15 | many | 13 | ATSRDSGRAAEQY
TRBJ1-5 | TRBV3-1 | many | 13 | ASSQVAGVGQPQH
TRBJ2-5 | TRBV5-4 | many | 13 | ASSSVRGLQETQY
TRBJ2-7 | TRBV18 | medium-sized | 11 | ASSPRRDYEQY
TRBJ2-1 | TRBV28 | many | 14 | ASSLAGGRGYNEQF
TRBJ2-7 | TRBV6-1 | NA | 13 | ASSFAGLAGDEQY
TRBJ2-3 | TRBV18 | many | 13 | ASSRPSESTDTQY